One and the same sample provided the 21 T cell receptor beta chains below, sequenced in a study of T cell responses to AZD1222 COVID-19 vaccine. Assay used: immunoSEQ multiplex PCR; TCRdb lists only in-frame clones, some missing. The data show 73,000 or so clones, around 80% seen once. The starting material was peripheral blood, obtained 28 days after the second AZD1222 dose. The source of these receptors is an adult who received the AZD1222 COVID-19 vaccine.

The gene calls are TRBV19 and TRBJ2-1; TRBD2 is a possible D gene (5 bases). V was cut by 3 bases and J by 5 bases, with 14 bases left in between. The CDR3 totals 15 residues. Germline V gives CDR1 LNHDA, CDR2 SQIVND (reference sequence). In DNA form, the CDR3 reads TGTGCCAGTAGTATTTATCCTAGCACCGACAATGAGCAGTTCTTC. Protein product: CASSIYPSTDNEQFF.

The chain uses TRBV9 and TRBJ2-5; D is perhaps TRBD2 (5 bases). Trimming took off 0 bases at V and 3 bases at J, with 12 bases between the two ends. The germline V gene has CDR1 SGDLS and CDR2 YYNGEE. This CDR3 is built from 15 residues. CDR3 bases: TGTGCCAGCAGCGTAGGATCGCGGGTGAAAGAGACCCAGTACTTC. This encodes CASSVGSRVKETQYF.

J is TRBJ2-5 and V is TRBV7-9; the D gene is possibly TRBD1 (5 bases). The germline CDR1 and CDR2 sequences are SEHNR and FQNEAQ (reference sequence). V was clipped by 2 bases and J by 3 bases, with 7 bases between them. CDR3 length equals 13 residues. The chain's CDR3 is CASSLLTEETQYF. The CDR3 DNA is TGTGCCAGCAGCTTACTGACAGAAGAGACCCAGTACTTC.

V usage is TRBV9 and J usage is TRBJ2-3; no clear D gene. The V end lost 0 bases, the J end lost 6 bases, and 11 bases lay between the germline ends. The CDR3 sequence is 14 residues long. The germline V gene has CDR1 SGDLS and CDR2 YYNGEE. CDR3 protein: CASSVGPNPDTQYF. In DNA, the CDR3 is TGTGCCAGCAGCGTAGGGCCAAACCCGGATACGCAGTATTTT.

The chain couples TRBV12-3 or TRBV12-4 to TRBJ1-6; D ambiguous. CDR3 size: 11 residues. The V end was cut by 2 bases, the J end by 9 bases, with 2 bases between. The CDR3 loop reads CASSLSSPLHF. As DNA, the CDR3 is TGTGCCAGCAGTTTAAGTTCACCCCTCCACTTT.

The chain carries TRBV5-1 and TRBJ1-5, with D possibly TRBD1 on 5 matching bases. Trimming cost V 4 bases and J 6 bases, with 11 bases left between them. In germline, CDR1 is SGHRS, CDR2 YFSETQ. This CDR3 spans 13 amino acids. CDR3 loop: CASSGDVGQPQHF. CDR3 DNA sequence: TGCGCCAGCAGCGGGGACGTCGGTCAGCCCCAGCATTTT. Filled out from reference TRBV5-1 and TRBJ1-5, the complete variable domain reads KAGVTQTPRYLIKTRGQQVTLSCSPISGHRSVSWYQQTPGQGLQFLFEYFSETQRNKGNFPGRFSGRQFSNSRSEMNVSTLELGDSALYLCASSGDVGQPQHFGDGTRLSIL.

V gene TRBV6-4 combines with J gene TRBJ2-1; 8 bases are shared with TRBD2. The CDR3 loop spans 15 amino acids. The germline V gene has CDR1 MRHNA and CDR2 SNTAGT. V lost 8 bases, J lost 5 bases, and 11 bases stayed unmatched. CDR3 amino acids: CASSPAGGSNNEQFF. As DNA, the CDR3 is TGTGCCAGCTCACCGGCGGGGGGTTCTAACAATGAGCAGTTCTTC.

A few counts support this clone. The CDR3 DNA reads TGTGCCAGCAGCCAAGATCTGGCGGGGTTGGCGATCGGGGTCACTGAAGCTTTCTTT. As protein: CASSQDLAGLAIGVTEAFF. The V and J genes are TRBV3-1 (or the pseudogene TRBV3-2) and TRBJ1-1; D is unresolved. The length of the CDR3 is 19 residues. Trimming removed 0 bases from V and 4 bases from J, with 24 bases in between. Germline values: CDR1 LGHDT, CDR2 YNNKEL (reference sequence).

The CDR3 protein is CASSFYDRSYSPLHF. The CDR3, as DNA: TGTGCCAGCAGCTTTTATGACAGGTCGTATTCACCCCTCCACTTT. This chain joins TRBV5-6 and TRBJ1-6; D possibly corresponds to TRBD1 (6 bases). This CDR3 comprises 15 residues. Germline CDR1 is SGHDT and CDR2 is YYEEEE. V shed 2 bases and J shed 8 bases, with 14 bases lying between them.

This clone was seen a handful of times. This chain uses TRBV4-3 with TRBJ2-1; 14 bases are shared with TRBD2. Germline trimming cut 3 bases from V and 6 bases from J; bases unmatched to any gene: 7. The V gene's germline CDR1 is LGHNA and CDR2 YSLEER. The length of the CDR3 is 17 residues. For the CDR3, the DNA is TGCGCCAGCAGCCAGCGGGAGGGACTAGCGGGAGTCAATGAGCAGTTCTTC. Translated: CASSQREGLAGVNEQFF.

This chain uses TRBV28 with TRBJ1-5, with 10 positions matching TRBD1. The J segment lost 7 bases and the V segment lost 5 bases, leaving 8 bases of the junction unmatched. Germline CDR1 is MDHEN and CDR2 is SYDVKM. This CDR3 comprises 15 residues. CDR3 coding DNA: TGTGCCAGCAGTGCCCGGGGACAGGGGAGCCAGCCCCAGCATTTT. Encoded protein: CASSARGQGSQPQHF.

The chain links TRBV2 to TRBJ2-1, with D possibly TRBD1 on 6 matching bases. Trimming cost V 11 bases and J 0 bases, with 17 bases left between them. The CDR3 totals 15 residues. Germline CDR1 is SNHLY and CDR2 is FYNNEI. The CDR3 sequence is CAPNRAGVSYNEQFF. CDR3 nucleotides: TGTGCCCCAAATCGAGCAGGGGTCTCCTACAATGAGCAGTTCTTC.

The chain combines TRBV18 with TRBJ1-6; TRBD1 might be the D (5 bases). The V gene lost 0 bases and the J gene lost 15 bases, with 18 bases spanning the gap. This CDR3 is built from 15 residues. The germline V gene has CDR1 KGHSH and CDR2 LQKENI. In DNA, the CDR3 is TGTGCCAGCTCACCACCGGACGGGCGGGGGGGAAACCTCCACTTT. Translating gives CASSPPDGRGGNLHF.

J is TRBJ2-4 and V is TRBV3-1 (or the pseudogene TRBV3-2); D ambiguous. There are 12 residues in the CDR3. In germline, CDR1 is LGHDT, CDR2 YNNKEL (reference sequence). V dropped 0 bases and J dropped 10 bases, with 7 bases sitting between them. The CDR3: CASSQDPHIQYF. The CDR3 nucleotides are TGTGCCAGCAGCCAAGATCCCCATATTCAGTACTTC.

Here the CDR3 reads CASSMMSLGYNEQFF. The CDR3 DNA sequence: TGTGCCAGTAGTATGATGAGCTTAGGATACAATGAGCAGTTCTTC. The rearrangement links TRBV19 to TRBJ2-1; D is unclear. CDR1 and CDR2 (germline): LNHDA, SQIVND (reference sequence). CDR3 length: 15 amino acids. The V end lost 3 bases, the J end lost 4 bases, and 13 bases lay between the germline ends.

The CDR3, as DNA: TGCGCCAGCAGTGCCGGGAACACCGGGGAGCTGTTTTTT. Protein sequence: CASSAGNTGELFF. This chain uses TRBV10-2 with TRBJ2-2; D ambiguous. CDR1 WSHSY and CDR2 SAAADI come from the germline V gene. This CDR3 spans 13 amino acids. The V end was cut by 4 bases, the J end by 1 base, with 4 bases between.

J is TRBJ1-2 and V is TRBV7-2; 8 bases fit TRBD1. With V trimmed by 1 base and J by 7 bases, 8 bases remained unmatched. CDR3 length: 15 amino acids. Germline V gives CDR1 SGHTA, CDR2 FQGNSA. DNA of the CDR3: TGTGCCAGCAGCTTAGGGGCAGGGGGCGCGTTTGGCTACACCTTC. Its protein is CASSLGAGGAFGYTF. Based on the CDR3 plus reference TRBV7-2 and TRBJ1-2, the full variable domain is GAGVSQSPSNKVTEKGKDVELRCDPISGHTALYWYRQSLGQGLEFLIYFQGNSAPDKSGLPSDRFSAERTGGSVSTLTIQRTQQEDSAVYLCASSLGAGGAFGYTFGSGTRLTVV.

V gene TRBV3-1 (or the pseudogene TRBV3-2) combines with J gene TRBJ1-2; no firm D call. The germline V and J ends were trimmed by 1 base and 4 bases, with 10 bases remaining between them. Germline loops: CDR1 LGHDT, CDR2 YNNKEL (reference sequence). The CDR3 totals 14 residues. In nucleotides, the CDR3 is TGTGCCAGCAGCCAAGCTCCACACCTCTATGGCTACACCTTC. Protein product: CASSQAPHLYGYTF.

The chain carries TRBV5-1 and TRBJ2-3, with 13 bases identical to TRBD2. The trim removed 4 bases at V and 6 bases at J, leaving 11 bases unmatched. The CDR3 is made up of 17 amino acids. Germline V gene data show CDR1 as SGHRS and CDR2 as YFSETQ. As DNA, the CDR3 is TGCGCCAGCAGCCCTACTAGCGGGAGGGCCATTCTCGATACGCAGTATTTT. Protein product: CASSPTSGRAILDTQYF.

The chain has TRBV5-4 and TRBJ1-4, with 10 nucleotides matching TRBD1. Germline V CDR1 and CDR2: SGHNT, YYREEE (reference sequence). The V gene end was trimmed by 2 bases and the J gene end by 8 bases; junction bases not matched to a gene: 9. The length of the CDR3 is 16 residues. The CDR3 loop is CASSLKTGGAGEKLFF. DNA of the CDR3: TGTGCCAGCAGCTTAAAGACAGGGGGCGCGGGGGAAAAACTGTTTTTT.

This clone was found once. This chain joins TRBV5-4 and TRBJ2-7; 7 bases are a match to TRBD1. Germline CDR1 is SGHNT and CDR2 is YYREEE (reference sequence). J gave up 5 bases and V 0 bases, and 5 bases lay outside the gene matches. The CDR3 loop spans 14 amino acids. This CDR3 is CASSLVGGVNEQYF. CDR3 nucleotide sequence: TGTGCCAGCAGCTTGGTAGGGGGCGTCAACGAGCAGTACTTC.